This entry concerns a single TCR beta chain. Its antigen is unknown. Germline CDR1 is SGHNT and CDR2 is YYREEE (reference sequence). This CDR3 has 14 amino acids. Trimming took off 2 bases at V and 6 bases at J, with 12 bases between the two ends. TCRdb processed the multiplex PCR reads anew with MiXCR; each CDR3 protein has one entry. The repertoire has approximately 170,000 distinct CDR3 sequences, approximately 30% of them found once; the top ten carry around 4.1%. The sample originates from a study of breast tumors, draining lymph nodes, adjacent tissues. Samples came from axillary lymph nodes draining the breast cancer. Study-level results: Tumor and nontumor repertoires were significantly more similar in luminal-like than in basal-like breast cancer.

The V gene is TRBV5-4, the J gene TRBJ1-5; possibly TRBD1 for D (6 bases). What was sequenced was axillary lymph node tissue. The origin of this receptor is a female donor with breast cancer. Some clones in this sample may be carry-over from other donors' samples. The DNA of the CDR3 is TGTGCCAGCAGCTTCTTCGGGGGCGGTCAGCCCCAGCATTTT. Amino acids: CASSFFGGGQPQHF. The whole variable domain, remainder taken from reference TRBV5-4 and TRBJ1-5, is ETGVTQSPTHLIKTRGQQVTLRCSSQSGHNTVSWYQQALGQGPQFIFQYYREEENGRGNFPPRFSGLQFPNYSSELNVNALELDDSALYLCASSFFGGGQPQHFGDGTRLSIL.